Presented here are 11 T cell receptor beta chains from one specimen sequenced in a study of OX40 agonist ivuxolimab in advanced cancers. Clones were read by immunoSEQ multiplex PCR, and TCRdb kept only the in-frame ones, dropping some. This sample has approximately 40,000 clones; roughly 85% occur once, and the top ten carry less than 20%. The material was CD4+ or CD8+ T cells sorted from blood, obtained in a trial of the OX40 agonist ivuxolimab. The receptor source for this set is an adult with an advanced solid tumor such as melanoma, head and neck, liver or kidney cancer.

The rearrangement links TRBV6-1 to TRBJ2-7; D gene ambiguous. V was pared by 1 base and J by 4 bases, with 11 bases between. Per germline, CDR1 MNHNS and CDR2 SASEGT. The CDR3 has 14 residues. This CDR3 reads CASSEVGFGYEQYF. The DNA for the CDR3 is TGTGCCAGCAGTGAAGTTGGGTTCGGTTACGAGCAGTACTTC.

The rearrangement joins TRBV28 to TRBJ2-1; 7 nucleotides agree with TRBD1. After removal of 3 bases from V and 6 bases from J, the junction contained 5 bases not matched to a gene. The CDR3 length is 14 residues. Germline-derived CDR1 and CDR2 are MDHEN and SYDVKM. DNA for the CDR3: TGTGCCAGCAGTTTTGATGACAGGGTCAATGAGCAGTTCTTC. This encodes CASSFDDRVNEQFF.

This sequence joins TRBV9 and TRBJ2-3, with 8 nucleotides matching TRBD1. V shed 0 bases, J shed 2 bases, and the junction held 5 bases outside the gene matches. The CDR3 has 16 amino acids. In germline, CDR1 is SGDLS, CDR2 YYNGEE. The CDR3, as DNA: TGTGCCAGCAGCGTAGGGACAGGGACCGTCACAGATACGCAGTATTTT. Its protein product is CASSVGTGTVTDTQYF.

The V and J genes are TRBV7-9 and TRBJ1-1; D is possibly TRBD1 (5 bases). Per germline, CDR1 SEHNR and CDR2 FQNEAQ (reference sequence). The V end lost 5 bases, the J end lost 1 base, and 8 bases lay between the germline ends. This CDR3 is 13 amino acids long. The CDR3 region has the DNA TGTGCCAGCAGCCCAGGGACGAACACTGAAGCTTTCTTT. Encoded protein: CASSPGTNTEAFF.

J is TRBJ1-2 and V is TRBV13; TRBD1 might be the D (5 bases). Deletions cut 8 bases from V and 2 bases from J, with 15 bases between. CDR1 and CDR2 from the germline V gene are PRHDT and FYEKMQ (reference sequence). This CDR3 is built from 14 residues. In nucleotides, the CDR3 is TGTGCCAGCGGGGACGGGCCCCAGAACTATGGCTACACCTTC. Its translation is CASGDGPQNYGYTF.

The chain couples TRBV19 to TRBJ2-7, with D perhaps given as TRBD1 or TRBD2 (5 bases each). CDR1 LNHDA and CDR2 SQIVND come from the germline V gene (reference sequence). This CDR3 region has 16 residues. Trimming removed 0 bases from V and 0 bases from J, with 12 bases in between. This CDR3 reads CASSIESGRSSYEQYF. Written as DNA, the CDR3 is TGTGCCAGTAGTATAGAATCGGGGCGAAGCTCCTACGAGCAGTACTTC.

In this sample, this clone turned up once. This chain joins TRBV10-1 and TRBJ2-2, with 7 bases aligning to TRBD2. Trimming removed 0 bases from V and 9 bases from J; junction bases left unmatched: 13. The germline V gene has CDR1 WNHNN and CDR2 SYGVQD (reference sequence). CDR3 size: 17 residues. CDR3 amino acids: CASSESGEGTLSWELFF. As DNA, the CDR3 is TGCGCCAGCAGTGAGTCGGGGGAGGGGACCTTATCTTGGGAGCTGTTTTTT.

This chain connects TRBV30 to TRBJ1-4; D is ambiguous. CDR3 length equals 12 residues. Germline assignment: CDR1 GTSNPN and CDR2 SVGIG (reference sequence). Trimming pared 1 base from V and 8 bases from J, leaving 8 bases between. The CDR3 spells CAWSDGREKLFF. The CDR3 DNA is TGTGCCTGGAGTGACGGGAGAGAAAAACTGTTTTTT.

This chain connects TRBV4-2 to TRBJ1-1; 10 nucleotides line up with TRBD1. V trimming: 3 bases; J trimming: 1 base; junction bases outside the gene matches: 14. This CDR3 region has 19 residues. Germline V lookup: CDR1 LGHNA, CDR2 YNFKEQ. The CDR3: CASSQSRPGQGLANTEAFF. Written as DNA, the CDR3 is TGTGCCAGCAGCCAGAGTCGGCCGGGACAGGGGTTGGCGAACACTGAAGCTTTCTTT.

This clone was detected only a few times. The chain links TRBV20-1 to TRBJ2-3; D gene ambiguous. Trimming took 7 bases from V and 8 from J, leaving 4 bases between them. CDR3 length: 8 amino acids. CDR1 and CDR2 from the germline V gene are DFQATT and SNEGSKA (reference sequence). Written as DNA, the CDR3 is TGCAGTGTGGGTACGCAGTATTTT. Translation: CSVGTQYF.

This clone was seen only once. V and J are TRBV5-1 and TRBJ2-7; 7 positions agree with TRBD2. This CDR3 comprises 12 residues. V gave up 4 bases and J gave up 3 bases; unmatched junction bases: 1. CDR1 SGHRS and CDR2 YFSETQ come from the germline V gene. This CDR3 reads CASSPSGYEQYF. In DNA form, the CDR3 reads TGCGCCAGCAGCCCTAGCGGCTACGAGCAGTACTTC. The full variable domain, in which reference TRBV5-1 and TRBJ2-7 provide the parts outside the CDR3, is KAGVTQTPRYLIKTRGQQVTLSCSPISGHRSVSWYQQTPGQGLQFLFEYFSETQRNKGNFPGRFSGRQFSNSRSEMNVSTLELGDSALYLCASSPSGYEQYFGPGTRLTVT.